A selection of T cell receptor beta chains follows, all from one sample in a study of blood T cell repertoires in COVID-19. Some clones are missing from TCRdb's copy, which holds only in-frame ones; the method was immunoSEQ multiplex PCR. This sample carries about 200,000 clones, roughly 90% of them seen once, and the ten largest clones take around 3.7%. Material: PBMCs or T cells enriched from blood (not recorded which). These TCRs come from a woman aged 25 to 39 with acute COVID-19. Both conserved end residues are part of each CDR3. Each record gives: clone size, V gene, J gene, CDR3 protein. Rows give clone size only sometimes, using once, few, many, or a class for an expanded clone.

abundance: .
v_gene: TRBV25-1
j_gene: TRBJ1-3
CDR3aa: CASRQGSGNTIYF

abundance: .
v_gene: TRBV19
j_gene: TRBJ2-7
CDR3aa: CASSARGAQYEQYF

abundance: .
v_gene: TRBV11-3
j_gene: TRBJ2-5
CDR3aa: CASSLGRQGAGETQYF

abundance: .
v_gene: TRBV4-3
j_gene: TRBJ1-2
CDR3aa: CASSQVRQGDGYTF

abundance: .
v_gene: TRBV19
j_gene: TRBJ2-5
CDR3aa: CASSGGYQETQYF

abundance: .
v_gene: TRBV30
j_gene: TRBJ1-6
CDR3aa: CAGSGRFSYNSPLHF

abundance: few
v_gene: TRBV3-1/TRBV3-2
j_gene: TRBJ1-6
CDR3aa: CASSHGPTLHF

abundance: once
v_gene: TRBV12-3/TRBV12-4
j_gene: TRBJ2-5
CDR3aa: CASTPRGRETQYF

abundance: .
v_gene: TRBV28
j_gene: TRBJ1-5
CDR3aa: CASSFRGLQPQHF

abundance: .
v_gene: TRBV6-2/TRBV6-3
j_gene: TRBJ2-7
CDR3aa: CASSYLIGRSIYEQYF

abundance: .
v_gene: TRBV9
j_gene: TRBJ2-1
CDR3aa: CASSDGLAGPNEQFF

abundance: .
v_gene: TRBV4-1
j_gene: TRBJ2-7
CDR3aa: CASSQAGTRSYEQYF

abundance: .
v_gene: TRBV7-8
j_gene: TRBJ2-7
CDR3aa: CASSSRSGTGGEQYF

abundance: .
v_gene: TRBV5-4
j_gene: TRBJ2-2
CDR3aa: CASSGLAGAHTGELFF

abundance: .
v_gene: TRBV4-2
j_gene: TRBJ2-5
CDR3aa: CASSQGTSGGNQETQYF

abundance: .
v_gene: TRBV30
j_gene: TRBJ2-7
CDR3aa: CAWIGRSGTAHF

abundance: .
v_gene: TRBV6-1
j_gene: TRBJ1-2
CDR3aa: CASSEASQGYGYTF

abundance: .
v_gene: TRBV2
j_gene: TRBJ1-3
CDR3aa: CASSGGLISGNTIYF

abundance: .
v_gene: TRBV28
j_gene: TRBJ2-7
CDR3aa: CASQWGGVRYEQYF

abundance: .
v_gene: TRBV6-5
j_gene: TRBJ2-3
CDR3aa: CASRASGKSDTQYF

abundance: .
v_gene: TRBV19
j_gene: TRBJ1-2
CDR3aa: CASSWTEGGYTF

abundance: .
v_gene: TRBV11-3
j_gene: TRBJ2-3
CDR3aa: CASSPGLAGGTTDTQYF

abundance: .
v_gene: TRBV2
j_gene: TRBJ2-5
CDR3aa: CASSSPGQVQETQYF

abundance: .
v_gene: TRBV7-8
j_gene: TRBJ1-4
CDR3aa: CASSLLRTEKLFF

abundance: .
v_gene: TRBV18
j_gene: TRBJ2-2
CDR3aa: CASSPGTDLTGELFF

abundance: .
v_gene: TRBV5-1
j_gene: TRBJ1-2
CDR3aa: CASSLEGQGNYGYTF

abundance: .
v_gene: TRBV6-5
j_gene: TRBJ2-7
CDR3aa: CASRGPGQGYEQYF

abundance: .
v_gene: TRBV3-1/TRBV3-2
j_gene: TRBJ2-2
CDR3aa: CASSQGSGGPNTGELFF

abundance: .
v_gene: TRBV19
j_gene: TRBJ2-7
CDR3aa: CASRGGPGQTSYEQYF

abundance: once
v_gene: TRBV27
j_gene: TRBJ1-1
CDR3aa: CASQRQINMNTEAFF

abundance: once
v_gene: TRBV12-3/TRBV12-4
j_gene: TRBJ1-2
CDR3aa: CASSSHPGFGYTF

abundance: .
v_gene: TRBV5-6
j_gene: TRBJ1-6
CDR3aa: CASSLGGQGHSPLHF

abundance: .
v_gene: TRBV19
j_gene: TRBJ1-2
CDR3aa: CASTPDSYGYTF

abundance: once
v_gene: TRBV13
j_gene: TRBJ2-1
CDR3aa: CASNPRGGGEQFF

abundance: .
v_gene: TRBV2
j_gene: TRBJ1-1
CDR3aa: CASSARGVLPRTEAFF

abundance: .
v_gene: TRBV15
j_gene: TRBJ1-5
CDR3aa: CATSREGGGQPQHF

abundance: .
v_gene: TRBV27
j_gene: TRBJ1-4
CDR3aa: CASRDRGYQGVGEKLFF

abundance: .
v_gene: TRBV11-2
j_gene: TRBJ1-1
CDR3aa: CASSLRRSPGISTEAFF

abundance: .
v_gene: TRBV29-1
j_gene: TRBJ1-2
CDR3aa: CSLRSGTGDYGYTF

abundance: .
v_gene: TRBV10-1
j_gene: TRBJ1-1
CDR3aa: CASSESGQGSPEAFF

abundance: .
v_gene: TRBV5-1
j_gene: TRBJ2-7
CDR3aa: CASSSTGPSSYEQYF

abundance: .
v_gene: TRBV19
j_gene: TRBJ1-1
CDR3aa: CASSIRTGGGTEAFF

abundance: .
v_gene: TRBV9
j_gene: TRBJ1-5
CDR3aa: CASSFDREFQPQHF

abundance: .
v_gene: TRBV19
j_gene: TRBJ1-2
CDR3aa: CASSISRGDYGYTF

abundance: .
v_gene: TRBV30
j_gene: TRBJ2-7
CDR3aa: CAWSRSGGAGGYEQYF

abundance: .
v_gene: TRBV7-8
j_gene: TRBJ2-7
CDR3aa: CASRDGTGAIYEQYF

abundance: once
v_gene: TRBV28
j_gene: TRBJ1-2
CDR3aa: CASSGGTGAGYGYTF